These T cell receptor beta chains were read from a single sample in a study of shared clonotypes between healthy human individuals. Some clones are missing from TCRdb's copy, which holds only in-frame ones; the method was immunoSEQ multiplex PCR. Seen here are approximately 510,000 clones, approximately 79% observed once, and the top ten hold 10% to 15%. The sample was PBMCs. These TCRs come from a middle-aged woman in good health. Some clones in this sample may be carry-over from other donors' samples. The CDR3 runs from the conserved cysteine through the conserved F or W. D genes are given only for firm matches. The size of a clone is reported for some rows only, either as once, few or many, or as a class for expanded clones.

j_call d_call clone_size v_call cdr3_length cdr3_aa cdr3_nt
TRBJ2-1 TRBD2 NA TRBV27 15 CASRASGSWYNEQFF TGTGCCAGCAGGGCTAGCGGGAGTTGGTACAATGAGCAGTTCTTC
TRBJ2-7 TRBD1 NA TRBV7-2 14 CASGKGQLYYEQYF TGTGCCAGCGGGAAGGGACAGTTATACTACGAGCAGTACTTC
TRBJ1-5 NA few TRBV28 12 CASRWAGQPQHF TGTGCCAGCAGGTGGGCAGGACAGCCCCAGCATTTT
TRBJ1-1 TRBD1 NA TRBV7-8 16 CASSYFGTDQNTEAFF TGTGCCAGCAGCTACTTCGGGACAGACCAGAACACTGAAGCTTTCTTT
TRBJ2-5 NA once TRBV30 14 CAWSAGGIGETQYF TGTGCCTGGAGTGCCGGAGGGATAGGAGAGACCCAGTACTTC
TRBJ2-7 TRBD1 NA TRBV4-1 18 CASSQEGGWTGKNYEQYF TGCGCCAGCAGCCAAGAGGGCGGTTGGACAGGGAAAAACTACGAGCAGTACTTC
TRBJ2-5 NA few TRBV29-1 14 CSVAYPARKETQYF TGCAGCGTTGCATACCCCGCCAGGAAAGAGACCCAGTACTTC
TRBJ2-2 NA few TRBV28 16 CASSSPGTENTGELFF TGTGCCAGCAGTTCCCCCGGGACCGAGAACACCGGGGAGCTGTTTTTT
TRBJ1-1 NA NA TRBV7-9 11 CASVGFTEAFF TGTGCCAGCGTGGGGTTCACTGAAGCTTTCTTT
TRBJ2-3 TRBD2 NA TRBV6-6 16 CASTRHGLAGRHTQYF TGTGCCAGCACCAGGCACGGACTAGCGGGACGGCATACGCAGTATTTT
TRBJ2-1 NA NA TRBV29-1 14 CSVERDRSYNEQFF TGCAGCGTTGAACGAGACAGGTCCTACAATGAGCAGTTCTTC
TRBJ2-3 TRBD1 NA TRBV5-4 18 CASSYGQGLGGHTDTQYF TGTGCCAGCAGCTACGGACAGGGGCTGGGGGGGCACACAGATACGCAGTATTTT
TRBJ1-4 TRBD1 NA TRBV27 16 CASSSKQGATNEKLFF TGTGCCAGCAGTTCTAAACAGGGGGCAACTAATGAAAAACTGTTTTTT
TRBJ2-2 TRBD2 NA TRBV27 16 CASSSFRGANTGELFF TGTGCCAGCAGTTCGTTTCGGGGGGCGAACACCGGGGAGCTGTTTTTT
TRBJ1-4 TRBD1 NA TRBV9 15 CASSVMGQGGEKLFF TGTGCCAGCAGCGTAATGGGACAGGGTGGTGAAAAACTGTTTTTT
TRBJ1-2 NA NA TRBV28 13 CASSPYPRGGYTF TGTGCCAGCAGTCCTTACCCTCGCGGGGGCTACACCTTC
TRBJ2-2 TRBD2 NA TRBV19 23 CASSISLPPLLAGGRRRTGELFF TGTGCCAGTAGTATAAGCCTCCCGCCACTACTAGCGGGAGGGCGTAGGCGCACCGGGGAGCTGTTTTTT
TRBJ2-7 NA NA TRBV11-2 14 CASSLAGVVNEQYF TGTGCCAGCAGCTTGGCCGGGGTAGTCAACGAGCAGTACTTC
TRBJ2-5 NA NA TRBV9 18 CASSTHSAGTRGPETQYF TGTGCCAGCAGCACCCACTCCGCGGGGACCAGGGGCCCAGAGACCCAGTACTTC
TRBJ2-1 NA NA TRBV19 14 CASSIPGLKNEQFF TGTGCCAGTAGTATCCCCGGACTAAAGAATGAGCAGTTCTTC
TRBJ2-3 NA NA TRBV27 16 CASSTVGGSSTDTQYF TGTGCCAGCAGTACGGTGGGGGGTTCTAGCACAGATACGCAGTATTTT
TRBJ1-2 TRBD1 NA TRBV2 13 CARTGGEGYGYTF TGTGCCAGAACAGGGGGCGAAGGATATGGCTACACCTTC
TRBJ2-3 TRBD2 NA TRBV18 16 CASSPRTSGSTDTQYF TGTGCCAGCTCACCCAGGACTAGCGGGAGCACAGATACGCAGTATTTT
TRBJ2-1 TRBD2 NA TRBV6-9 16 CASSSPLAGPYNEQFF TGTGCCAGCAGTTCCCCCCTAGCGGGGCCGTACAATGAGCAGTTCTTC
TRBJ2-7 NA few TRBV7-2 13 CASAMAPLYEQYF TGTGCCAGCGCCATGGCCCCCCTTTACGAGCAGTACTTC
TRBJ2-7 TRBD2 NA TRBV7-2 14 CASSFPGGAYEQYF TGTGCCAGCAGCTTCCCTGGGGGGGCCTACGAGCAGTACTTC
TRBJ2-3 TRBD2 many TRBV4-2 16 CASSPGLAGATDTQYF TGTGCCAGCAGCCCTGGACTAGCGGGAGCCACAGATACGCAGTATTTT
TRBJ2-7 NA NA TRBV2 15 CASSEFDGSSYEQYF TGTGCCAGCAGTGAATTTGATGGAAGCTCCTACGAGCAGTACTTC